One and the same sample provided the 9 T cell receptor beta chains below, sequenced in a study of T cell responses to AZD1222 COVID-19 vaccine. Assay used: immunoSEQ multiplex PCR; TCRdb lists only in-frame clones, some missing. The data contain tens of thousands of clones, around 81% of them seen just once; the ten biggest clones take up 22%. The sequences come from peripheral blood, collected on day 0 of AZD1222 vaccination. Receptors originate from an adult in good health.

This rearrangement joins TRBV29-1 to TRBJ1-2; 10 positions agree with TRBD1. The CDR3 is 15 residues long. Losses at the gene ends were 3 bases for V and 4 bases for J; bases not matched to a gene: 8. The germline CDR1 and CDR2 sequences are SQVTM and ANQGSEA. The CDR3 here is CSVDERTGGGYGYTF. As DNA, the CDR3 is TGCAGCGTTGATGAGCGGACAGGGGGAGGCTATGGCTACACCTTC.

The sample holds one count of this clone. The chain has TRBV3-1 (or the pseudogene TRBV3-2) and TRBJ2-3, with 9 positions matching TRBD2. Per germline, CDR1 LGHDT and CDR2 YNNKEL (reference sequence). V shed 4 bases, J shed 3 bases, and the junction held 17 bases outside the gene matches. The CDR3 runs 19 residues. CDR3 nucleotide sequence: TGTGCCAGCAGCCCAAGCCCCCGCCCTAGCGGGGTGGGGACAGATACGCAGTATTTT. Translated: CASSPSPRPSGVGTDTQYF.

This chain links TRBV12-3 or TRBV12-4 with TRBJ2-5; the D is unclear. V gave up 6 bases and J gave up 8 bases, with 13 bases separating them. This CDR3 has 12 residues. CDR3 sequence: CASSTNRITQYF. CDR3 sequence (DNA): TGTGCCAGCAGCACGAACAGAATTACCCAGTACTTC.

As DNA, the CDR3 is TGCGCCAGCAGCGTCCGGGACGGAGAAGAGCAGTACTTC. It specifies CASSVRDGEEQYF. The chain carries TRBV5-1 and TRBJ2-7, with D tentatively TRBD1 or TRBD2 (5 bases each). V lost 4 bases and J lost 7, with 15 bases in between. Germline lookup yields CDR1 SGHRS and CDR2 YFSETQ. The CDR3 has 13 residues.

This clone was seen a few times. The chain combines TRBV10-3 with TRBJ2-1; 12 positions match TRBD1. This CDR3 contains 16 residues. Germline V gives CDR1 ENHRY, CDR2 SYGVKD. The junction had 10 bases not matched to a gene; V was cut back by 6 bases and J by 7 bases. The CDR3 DNA reads TGTGCCATCAGAGGAACCGGGACAGGGGGCCATAATGAGCAGTTCTTC. It specifies CAIRGTGTGGHNEQFF.

V gene TRBV14 combines with J gene TRBJ2-1; no clear D gene. This CDR3 region has 15 residues. Germline CDR1 and CDR2: SGHDN and FVKESK. Deletions cut 1 base from V and 2 bases from J, with 9 bases between. The CDR3 region has the DNA TGTGCCAGCAGCCAAGTGGGAAGGGCCTACAATGAGCAGTTCTTC. Its translation: CASSQVGRAYNEQFF.

This clone was counted a single time. V usage is TRBV6-4 and J usage is TRBJ2-3; tentatively, D is TRBD1 or TRBD2 (5 bases each). Trimming removed 4 bases at V and 0 bases at J, with 14 bases between. CDR3 length: 16 residues. From germline, CDR1 is MRHNA and CDR2 SNTAGT. This chain's CDR3 is CASSVHRDLSTDTQYF. In DNA, the CDR3 is TGTGCCAGCAGTGTCCACCGGGACCTGAGCACAGATACGCAGTATTTT.

This chain uses TRBV6-5 with TRBJ1-1; 7 bases match TRBD1. The V segment lost 6 bases and the J segment 5 bases; nucleotides outside the gene matches: 9. The CDR3 consists of 14 residues. Germline V gene sequence: CDR1 MNHEY, CDR2 SVGAGI. CDR3 bases: TGTGCCAGCAGCCGTAGCCAGGGGGGGACTGAAGCTTTCTTT. It yields the protein CASSRSQGGTEAFF.

The chain is built from TRBV29-1 and TRBJ2-7; D remains ambiguous. Germline V lookup: CDR1 SQVTM, CDR2 ANQGSEA. V lost 1 base, J lost 3 bases, and 13 bases lay in between. The CDR3 is 14 amino acids. CDR3: CSVEAQGTGYEQYF. The CDR3 DNA follows: TGCAGCGTTGAAGCTCAAGGAACTGGCTACGAGCAGTACTTC.